What follows describes a single TCR beta chain. Its antigen specificity is not known. Nothing much larger sits one base from this clone, and base qualities are not available. In light of the paper, this sample's time point label describes: blood sample drawn before combined kidney and bone marrow transplant. Thawed PBMCs were FACS-sorted into unstimulated Tregs (CD4+CD25+CD127-), CD4+ non-Tregs (CD4+CD25-), CD4 cells and CD8 cells. Prior to Treg sorting, thawed PBMCs were rested overnight with 200 IU/ml IL-2 at 37 degrees C. Patients were 4 combined kidney and bone marrow transplant recipients from the ITN036ST trial, and only these trial subjects had samples available. Healthy control blood was processed to PBMCs with a Ficoll density gradient and then cryopreserved, whereas patient PBMCs were collected both before and after transplant. Counted from cysteine to phenylalanine, this CDR3 has 14 amino acids. The kept DNA is CDR3 alone, 42 bases in frame from the first base. The junction carries 14 bases between V and J, which are trimmed by 11 bases and 0 bases respectively. CDR1 and CDR2 are read off the germline V gene (reference sequence) as MNHEY and SMNVEV.

This sample was taken from a study of Tregs in tolerant kidney transplant recipients (dated by TCRdb to between 2018 and 2020). For the study in its entirety: Transplants used related donors with nonmyeloablative bone marrow transplantation; mixed chimerism was transient in the human trials. Before combined kidney and bone marrow transplantation, this study identified donor-specific regulatory T cells using TCRbeta sequencing and then followed those same cells after transplant. Study-level results and caveats: Because only a small number of patients were included, the study had limitations, and the results will need to be validated in larger populations as well as under other immunosuppression protocols. Because the PCR primers were changed over time for some patients, nucleotide-level comparison could not be performed across the samples from those patients. Biological reproducibility was not examined directly, but technical replication error appeared to be minimal. Expanding Tregs with activated donor B cells appeared to identify the most biologically relevant and donor-specific TCRbeta repertoire. In tolerant patients, the expansion of donor-specific Tregs was greater than global Treg expansion, suggesting that the expansion was antigen-driven rather than nonspecific.

Genomic DNA was extracted from sorted cells with the QIAGEN DNeasy Blood and Tissue Kit for TCRbeta CDR3 sequencing. Through immunoSEQ, high-throughput TCRbeta CDR3 sequencing was done commercially, including PCR amplification with internal controls and bias correction. The original methods were these. Unique productive TCRbeta sequences were defined by CDR3 nucleotide sequence when primers matched and otherwise by CDR3 amino acid sequence together with Vbeta and Jbeta genes. To correct sorting error, sequences shared between sorted populations at a frequency ratio of 2:1 or less were removed; the rest were assigned to the higher population. A sequence was defined as donor-reactive if the sequence was expanded at least 5-fold in CFSE-low cells compared with unstimulated cells and had a frequency of at least 0.01% in CFSE-low cells. Jensen-Shannon divergence calculated on the top 100 TCRbeta sequences ranked by frequency was used to measure repertoire divergence. When a sample had multiple sequencing runs, each run was corrected for sorting error separately and the runs were then pooled. This is the immuneACCESS table as TCRdb keeps it, with only in-frame sequences that have V and J called. A part of the clones is gone; compared with another copy, unresolved V genes explain less than half, and the rest is unexplained. The D gene and trimming were derived from the DNA, and the V and J assignments and clone size from that table. In this sample the table shows around 78,000 clones, less than 95% of which occur a single time. Jointly, the top ten make up approximately 0.35% of the sample.

This specimen was Tregs from blood, taken before the transplant. The sequence links TRBV27 to TRBJ1-3; TRBD1 could be the D gene, as 5 bases match. This TCR came from a human donor who received a combined kidney and bone marrow transplant. The DNA is TGTGCCTCACGGGACGGGTACTCTGGAAACACCATATATTTT. This is translated as CASRDGYSGNTIYF.